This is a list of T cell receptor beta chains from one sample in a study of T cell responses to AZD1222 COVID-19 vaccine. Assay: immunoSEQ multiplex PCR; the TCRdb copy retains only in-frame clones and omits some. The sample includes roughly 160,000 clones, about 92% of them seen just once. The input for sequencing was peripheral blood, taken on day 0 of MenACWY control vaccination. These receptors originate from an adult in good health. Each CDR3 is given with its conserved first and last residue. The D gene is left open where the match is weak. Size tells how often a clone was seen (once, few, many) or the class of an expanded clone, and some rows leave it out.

DNA: TGTGCCAGCAGGGAGGAGGGGCAGAACTATGGCTACACCTTC
CDR3: CASREEGQNYGYTF
size: -
V: TRBV5-4
D: -
J: TRBJ1-2

DNA: TGTGCCAGCATTGGAGGGAGCAAATTCTATGGCTACACCTTC
CDR3: CASIGGSKFYGYTF
size: once
V: TRBV6-5
D: -
J: TRBJ1-2

DNA: TGTGCCTGGGACCGGGACAGATATGGCTACACCTTC
CDR3: CAWDRDRYGYTF
size: -
V: TRBV30
D: TRBD1
J: TRBJ1-2

DNA: TGTGCCAGCACCCCCCGGGGGGTATCAAGCACTGAAGCTTTCTTT
CDR3: CASTPRGVSSTEAFF
size: -
V: TRBV9
D: -
J: TRBJ1-1

DNA: TGTGCCAGCACCGGTCCAGATCAGGTAGAGACCCAGTACTTC
CDR3: CASTGPDQVETQYF
size: -
V: TRBV7-2
D: -
J: TRBJ2-5

DNA: TGTGCCAGCAGCAAAAGGACGAGCTCCTACAATGAGCAGTTCTTC
CDR3: CASSKRTSSYNEQFF
size: -
V: TRBV27
D: -
J: TRBJ2-1

DNA: TGTGCCAGCAGCTTAGAGGACAGCAATCAGCCCCAGCATTTT
CDR3: CASSLEDSNQPQHF
size: -
V: TRBV7-8
D: -
J: TRBJ1-5

DNA: TGTGCCAGCTCACCACTACTAGCGGGGGTCTCTGGGGCCAACGTCCTGACTTTC
CDR3: CASSPLLAGVSGANVLTF
size: few
V: TRBV18
D: TRBD2
J: TRBJ2-6

DNA: TGTGCCAGCAGCCAAGGGGACGGAGTCACCCACGAGCAGTACTTC
CDR3: CASSQGDGVTHEQYF
size: -
V: TRBV4-2
D: -
J: TRBJ2-7

DNA: TGTGCCAGCAGCCAAGGGTTGGCGGGCAATCAGCCCCAGCATTTT
CDR3: CASSQGLAGNQPQHF
size: -
V: TRBV3-1/TRBV3-2
D: -
J: TRBJ1-5

DNA: TGTGCCAGCAGCATTATAGCGGGACAAGAGACCCAGTACTTC
CDR3: CASSIIAGQETQYF
size: -
V: TRBV7-2
D: TRBD2
J: TRBJ2-5

DNA: TGTGCCAGCACCCTCGGTGGTCAGCCCCAGCATTTT
CDR3: CASTLGGQPQHF
size: -
V: TRBV6-5
D: -
J: TRBJ1-5

DNA: TGTGCCAGCAGCTTAATCTTAGTGTCAAAACTGTTTTTT
CDR3: CASSLILVSKLFF
size: once
V: TRBV7-8
D: -
J: TRBJ1-4

DNA: TGTGCCAGCAGCCAAGAACTTTTCCCTAGCGGGATTGGGGAGGATACGCAGTATTTT
CDR3: CASSQELFPSGIGEDTQYF
size: -
V: TRBV14
D: TRBD2
J: TRBJ2-3

DNA: TGTGCCAGCAGCGTGGCCTCCATGTCCCTCTACAATGAGCAGTTCTTC
CDR3: CASSVASMSLYNEQFF
size: -
V: TRBV9
D: -
J: TRBJ2-1

DNA: TGTGCCAGCAGCGTTTTTTGGTACGAGCAGTACTTC
CDR3: CASSVFWYEQYF
size: -
V: TRBV6-5
D: -
J: TRBJ2-7

DNA: TGTGCCTGGAGTCAGACTAGCGGGCAGCCCCAGCATTTT
CDR3: CAWSQTSGQPQHF
size: -
V: TRBV30
D: -
J: TRBJ1-5

DNA: TGTGCCAGTAGGGCCGGGACGAGCAATCAGCCCCAGCATTTT
CDR3: CASRAGTSNQPQHF
size: -
V: TRBV19
D: -
J: TRBJ1-5

DNA: TGCACCGGATGGGGCAATGAGCAGTTCTTC
CDR3: CTGWGNEQFF
size: -
V: TRBV29-1
D: -
J: TRBJ2-1

DNA: TGTGCCAGTAGCACCCAGGTGAACACTGAAGCTTTCTTT
CDR3: CASSTQVNTEAFF
size: -
V: TRBV19
D: -
J: TRBJ1-1

DNA: TGTGCCAGCAGTGAAAATCTGGGAAACACCATATATTTT
CDR3: CASSENLGNTIYF
size: -
V: TRBV6-1
D: -
J: TRBJ1-3

DNA: TGTGCCGGCCAGGGGGGCGGCAATCAGCCCCAGCATTTT
CDR3: CAGQGGGNQPQHF
size: -
V: TRBV21-1
D: -
J: TRBJ1-5

DNA: TGTGCCAGCAGTTTAAGGAGGGAGGTAGGGGAGACCCAGTACTTC
CDR3: CASSLRREVGETQYF
size: -
V: TRBV27
D: -
J: TRBJ2-5

DNA: TGTGCCAGCAGTGGAGAGGGGGATCAGCCCCAGCATTTT
CDR3: CASSGEGDQPQHF
size: -
V: TRBV2
D: -
J: TRBJ1-5

DNA: TGTGCCATAACAGTGAAGGGCAACAATGAGCAGTTCTTC
CDR3: CAITVKGNNEQFF
size: -
V: TRBV2
D: -
J: TRBJ2-1

DNA: TGTGCCTGGAGCTCAGGGTATGGAGATCAGCCCCAGCATTTT
CDR3: CAWSSGYGDQPQHF
size: once
V: TRBV30
D: -
J: TRBJ1-5

DNA: TGTGCCAGCAGTGGGGAAGGTGAAAAACTGTTTTTT
CDR3: CASSGEGEKLFF
size: -
V: TRBV2
D: -
J: TRBJ1-4

DNA: TGTGCCAGCAGCTTGTCAGGGGCCGGGGCCAACGTCCTGACTTTC
CDR3: CASSLSGAGANVLTF
size: -
V: TRBV7-9
D: -
J: TRBJ2-6

DNA: TGTGCCAGCAGCCAAGATGTCTTGAGGGGAGGTAGGGCTTTCTTT
CDR3: CASSQDVLRGGRAFF
size: few
V: TRBV3-1/TRBV3-2
D: -
J: TRBJ1-1

DNA: TGCAGTGCCAGACGGGAGCCGGGCTACACCTTC
CDR3: CSARREPGYTF
size: few
V: TRBV20-1
D: -
J: TRBJ1-2

DNA: TGTGCCAATCCTACTTTGGGACCCCATAGCAATCAGCCCCAGCATTTT
CDR3: CANPTLGPHSNQPQHF
size: few
V: TRBV19
D: -
J: TRBJ1-5

DNA: TGTGCCAGCAGCTTGGGTGCGACAGGTAACACTGAAGCTTTCTTT
CDR3: CASSLGATGNTEAFF
size: -
V: TRBV5-5
D: -
J: TRBJ1-1

DNA: TGTGCCAGCAGCCAAACGGGACCAGCAAGCAATGAGCAGTTCTTC
CDR3: CASSQTGPASNEQFF
size: -
V: TRBV3-1/TRBV3-2
D: -
J: TRBJ2-1

DNA: TGCGCCAGCAGCTTGAGGACAGGGGTTGCGAACTATGGCTACACCTTC
CDR3: CASSLRTGVANYGYTF
size: -
V: TRBV5-1
D: TRBD1
J: TRBJ1-2

DNA: TGTGCCAGCAGCCAACAGGGGACAGAAGAGACCCAGTACTTC
CDR3: CASSQQGTEETQYF
size: -
V: TRBV7-7
D: TRBD1
J: TRBJ2-5

DNA: TGTGCCAGCAGCCTCCAGGGGGCCAGCACAGATACGCAGTATTTT
CDR3: CASSLQGASTDTQYF
size: -
V: TRBV3-1/TRBV3-2
D: TRBD1
J: TRBJ2-3

DNA: TGTGCCAGCAGCTTAGATCAGGGGAGCAATCAGCCCCAGCATTTT
CDR3: CASSLDQGSNQPQHF
size: -
V: TRBV7-9
D: -
J: TRBJ1-5

DNA: TGTGCCAGCAGTAGTGGACTAGCGGGAGAGACCCAGTACTTC
CDR3: CASSSGLAGETQYF
size: -
V: TRBV5-4
D: TRBD2
J: TRBJ2-5

DNA: TGTGCCAGCAGCCCGGACAGGGCCACGAACACTGAAGCTTTCTTT
CDR3: CASSPDRATNTEAFF
size: -
V: TRBV7-8
D: TRBD1
J: TRBJ1-1

DNA: TGTGCCAGCAGTACGAACAGGGGGCGTGGGAATGAGCAGTTCTTC
CDR3: CASSTNRGRGNEQFF
size: few
V: TRBV27
D: TRBD1
J: TRBJ2-1

DNA: TGTGCTAGTGGTTTGGTTGGCCGCAACTATGGCTACACCTTC
CDR3: CASGLVGRNYGYTF
size: -
V: TRBV12-5
D: -
J: TRBJ1-2

DNA: TGTGCCAGCAGCATTTTGTACGAGCAGTACTTC
CDR3: CASSILYEQYF
size: -
V: TRBV11-2
D: -
J: TRBJ2-7

DNA: TGCAGCGGGAAAGGGCTAGGAGCCACTGAAGCTTTCTTT
CDR3: CSGKGLGATEAFF
size: -
V: TRBV29-1
D: -
J: TRBJ1-1

DNA: TGTGCCAGTAGTTCGACAGGGACGTCACCTCAAGAGACCCAGTACTTC
CDR3: CASSSTGTSPQETQYF
size: -
V: TRBV19
D: TRBD1
J: TRBJ2-5

DNA: TGTGCCAGCAGCGGGGGGGACCCCACAGATACGCAGTATTTT
CDR3: CASSGGDPTDTQYF
size: -
V: TRBV7-3
D: TRBD2
J: TRBJ2-3

DNA: TGTGCCTCGTCGGGCAGCCCCTCTGGAAACACCATATATTTT
CDR3: CASSGSPSGNTIYF
size: once
V: TRBV19
D: -
J: TRBJ1-3

DNA: TGTGCCAGCAGACTAGCCCCAGCGGGAGAGTTTAGGAATGAGCAGTTCTTC
CDR3: CASRLAPAGEFRNEQFF
size: once
V: TRBV27
D: TRBD2
J: TRBJ2-1

DNA: TGTGCCAGTAGTATGGCGACAGGGTACGGTAGTCGGAACACTGAAGCTTTCTTT
CDR3: CASSMATGYGSRNTEAFF
size: -
V: TRBV19
D: TRBD1
J: TRBJ1-1

DNA: TGTGCCAGCAGTTTATCGGGGACTAGCGGGAGCTACGAGCAGTACTTC
CDR3: CASSLSGTSGSYEQYF
size: -
V: TRBV27
D: TRBD2
J: TRBJ2-7

DNA: TGTGCCAGCAGTTTACTTTCCGGGACAAATGAAAAACTGTTTTTT
CDR3: CASSLLSGTNEKLFF
size: -
V: TRBV28
D: -
J: TRBJ1-4

DNA: TGTGCCAGCAGCCGACTAGCGAGCTACAATGAGCAGTTCTTC
CDR3: CASSRLASYNEQFF
size: -
V: TRBV7-3
D: TRBD2
J: TRBJ2-1

DNA: TGTGCCAGCAGTCTCCTGGGGGGTTCAATCCCCGGCGAGCAGTACTTC
CDR3: CASSLLGGSIPGEQYF
size: -
V: TRBV27
D: -
J: TRBJ2-7

DNA: TGTGCCAGCAGCCCAAGACAGTCCCACACCTATGGCTACACCTTC
CDR3: CASSPRQSHTYGYTF
size: -
V: TRBV9
D: -
J: TRBJ1-2

DNA: TGTGCCAGCAGTGATCTCACAGGATACTATGGCTACACCTTC
CDR3: CASSDLTGYYGYTF
size: -
V: TRBV6-1
D: -
J: TRBJ1-2